This T cell receptor beta chain was identified during a study of blood T cell repertoires in COVID-19. Study details: There were acute and convalescent COVID-19 samples, and they came from the United States, Italy and Spain. T cells, B-cell-depleted T cells, or PBMCs supplied cDNA or gDNA.

The CDR3 runs to 15 residues. V dropped 6 bases and J dropped 3 bases, with 17 bases sitting between them. CDR1 is LNHDA, CDR2 SQIVND, per germline (reference sequence). As originally analysed: The assay estimated nucleated cells by amplifying reference gene primers. The method was immunoSEQ multiplex PCR; TCRdb's version includes in-frame clones alone and lacks a portion of them. That table supplies the V and J calls and clone size; D and trimming were determined from the DNA. The repertoire has 200,000 to 250,000 clones, 80% to 90% of them found once; the top ten carry around 4.5%. The specimen was peripheral blood. This sequence originates from a man in his forties or fifties with acute or convalescent COVID-19. The V gene is TRBV19, the J gene TRBJ2-5, with D tentatively TRBD1 (5 bases). The CDR3 nucleotides are TGTGCCAGTAGACCAGAAGGGAAGGGGAAAGAGACCCAGTACTTC. It translates to CASRPEGKGKETQYF.